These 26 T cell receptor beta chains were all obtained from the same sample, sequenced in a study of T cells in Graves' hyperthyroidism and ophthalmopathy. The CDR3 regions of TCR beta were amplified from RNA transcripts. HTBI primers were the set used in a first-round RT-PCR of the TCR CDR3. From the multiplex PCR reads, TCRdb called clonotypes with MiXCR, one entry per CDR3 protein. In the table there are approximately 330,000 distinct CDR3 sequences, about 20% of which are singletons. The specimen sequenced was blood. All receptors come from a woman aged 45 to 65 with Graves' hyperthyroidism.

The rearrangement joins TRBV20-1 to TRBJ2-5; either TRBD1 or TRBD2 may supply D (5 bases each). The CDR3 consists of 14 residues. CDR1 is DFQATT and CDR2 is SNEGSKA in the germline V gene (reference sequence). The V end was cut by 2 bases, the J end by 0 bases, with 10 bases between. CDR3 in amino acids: CSARKGTDQETQYF. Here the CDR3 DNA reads TGCAGTGCTAGAAAGGGGACGGACCAAGAGACCCAGTACTTC.

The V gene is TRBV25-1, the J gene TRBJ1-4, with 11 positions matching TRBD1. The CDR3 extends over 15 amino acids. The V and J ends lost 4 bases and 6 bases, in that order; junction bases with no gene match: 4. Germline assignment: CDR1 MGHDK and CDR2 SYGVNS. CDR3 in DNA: TGTGCCAGCAGTGCATGGACAGGGGGCGATGAAAAACTGTTTTTT. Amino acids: CASSAWTGGDEKLFF.

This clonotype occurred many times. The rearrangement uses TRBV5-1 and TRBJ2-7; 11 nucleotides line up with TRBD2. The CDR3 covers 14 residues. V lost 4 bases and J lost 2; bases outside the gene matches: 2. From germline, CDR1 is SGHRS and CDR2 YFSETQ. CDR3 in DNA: TGCGCCAGCAGCGTGGGACTAGCGGCCTACGAGCAGTACTTC. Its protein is CASSVGLAAYEQYF.

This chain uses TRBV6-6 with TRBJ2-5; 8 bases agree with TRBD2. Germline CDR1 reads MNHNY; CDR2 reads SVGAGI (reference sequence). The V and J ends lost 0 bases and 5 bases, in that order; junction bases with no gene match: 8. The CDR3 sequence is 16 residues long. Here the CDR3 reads CASSYSTGGPRETQYF. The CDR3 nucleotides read TGTGCCAGCAGTTACTCAACGGGAGGGCCTCGCGAGACCCAGTACTTC.

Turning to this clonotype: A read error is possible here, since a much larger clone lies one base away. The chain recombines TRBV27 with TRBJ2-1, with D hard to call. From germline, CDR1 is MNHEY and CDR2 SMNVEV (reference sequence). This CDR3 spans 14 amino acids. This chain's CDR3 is CASSHQGSYNGQFF. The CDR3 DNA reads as TGTGCCAGCAGTCACCAAGGCTCCTACAATGGGCAGTTCTTC.

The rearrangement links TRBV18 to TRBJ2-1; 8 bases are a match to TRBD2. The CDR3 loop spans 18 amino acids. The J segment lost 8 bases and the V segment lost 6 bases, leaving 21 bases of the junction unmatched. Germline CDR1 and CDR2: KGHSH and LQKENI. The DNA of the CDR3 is TGTGCCAGCTCTCTCCGGGCTAGATCAAGCGGGAGTGCCCATGAGCAGTTCTTC. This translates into CASSLRARSSGSAHEQFF.

For the CDR3, the DNA is TGCGCCAGCAGCCCAGGACGGACAGGGGGCACTGAAGCTTTCTTT. Translation: CASSPGRTGGTEAFF. The genes are TRBV5-1 and TRBJ1-1; TRBD1 matches at 10 bases. Trimming cost V 4 bases and J 4 bases; bases outside gene matches: 7. Germline V gene lookup returns CDR1 SGHRS and CDR2 YFSETQ. CDR3 length equals 15 residues. The whole variable domain, filled in from reference TRBV5-1 and TRBJ1-1, reads KAGVTQTPRYLIKTRGQQVTLSCSPISGHRSVSWYQQTPGQGLQFLFEYFSETQRNKGNFPGRFSGRQFSNSRSEMNVSTLELGDSALYLCASSPGRTGGTEAFFGQGTRLTVV.

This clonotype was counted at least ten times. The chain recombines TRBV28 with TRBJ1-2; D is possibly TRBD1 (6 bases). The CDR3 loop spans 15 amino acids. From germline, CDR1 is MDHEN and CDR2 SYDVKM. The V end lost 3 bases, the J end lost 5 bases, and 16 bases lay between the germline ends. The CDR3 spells CASSFPAGGLYGYTF. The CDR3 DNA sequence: TGTGCCAGCAGTTTCCCCGCTGGGGGGCTTTATGGCTACACCTTC.

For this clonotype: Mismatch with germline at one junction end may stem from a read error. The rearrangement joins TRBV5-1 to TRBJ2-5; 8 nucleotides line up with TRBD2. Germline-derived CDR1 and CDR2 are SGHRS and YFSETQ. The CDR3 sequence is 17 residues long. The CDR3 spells CASSTTLSGVDQETQYF. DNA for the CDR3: TGTGCCAGCAGCACTACGCTTAGCGGGGTCGACCAAGAGACCCAGTACTTC.

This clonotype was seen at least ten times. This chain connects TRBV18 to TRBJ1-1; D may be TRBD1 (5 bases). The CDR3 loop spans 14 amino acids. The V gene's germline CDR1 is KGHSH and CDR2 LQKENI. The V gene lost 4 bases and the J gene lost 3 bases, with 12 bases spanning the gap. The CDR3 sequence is CASSLQAQDTEAFF. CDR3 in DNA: TGTGCCAGCTCACTACAGGCACAGGACACTGAAGCTTTCTTT.

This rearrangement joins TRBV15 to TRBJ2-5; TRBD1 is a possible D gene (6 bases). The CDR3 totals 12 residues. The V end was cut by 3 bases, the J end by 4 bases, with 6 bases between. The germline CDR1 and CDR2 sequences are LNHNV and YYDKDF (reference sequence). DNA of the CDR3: TGTGCCACCAGCAGCAGGGGAGAGACCCAGTACTTC. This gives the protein CATSSRGETQYF.

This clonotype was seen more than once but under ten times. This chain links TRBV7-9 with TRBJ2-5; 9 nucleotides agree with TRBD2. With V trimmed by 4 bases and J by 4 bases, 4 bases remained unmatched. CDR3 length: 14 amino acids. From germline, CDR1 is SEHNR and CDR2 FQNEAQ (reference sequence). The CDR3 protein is CASSSPGLAETQYF. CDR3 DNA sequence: TGTGCCAGCAGCTCGCCGGGACTAGCAGAGACCCAGTACTTC.

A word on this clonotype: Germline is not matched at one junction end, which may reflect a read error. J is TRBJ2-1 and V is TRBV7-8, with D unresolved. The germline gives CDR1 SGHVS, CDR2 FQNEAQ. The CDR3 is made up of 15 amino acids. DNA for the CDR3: TGTGCCAGCAGCTTAGGCGTGAACGTCGACAATGAGCAGCTCTTC. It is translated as CASSLGVNVDNEQLF.

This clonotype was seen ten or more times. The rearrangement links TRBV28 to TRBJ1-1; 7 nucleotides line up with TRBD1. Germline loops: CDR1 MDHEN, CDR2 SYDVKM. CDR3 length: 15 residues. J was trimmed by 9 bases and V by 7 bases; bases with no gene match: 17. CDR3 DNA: TGTGCCAGCATTACGGCAGGGGGTTTCGGGAAACAAGCTTTCTTT. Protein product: CASITAGGFGKQAFF.

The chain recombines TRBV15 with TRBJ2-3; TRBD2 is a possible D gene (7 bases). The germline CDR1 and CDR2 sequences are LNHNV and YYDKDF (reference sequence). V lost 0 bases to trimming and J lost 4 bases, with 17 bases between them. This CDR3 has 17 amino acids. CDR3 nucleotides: TGTGCCACCAGCAGAGATCTGGGGGGGCGCGGGGCAGATACGCAGTATTTT. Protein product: CATSRDLGGRGADTQYF.

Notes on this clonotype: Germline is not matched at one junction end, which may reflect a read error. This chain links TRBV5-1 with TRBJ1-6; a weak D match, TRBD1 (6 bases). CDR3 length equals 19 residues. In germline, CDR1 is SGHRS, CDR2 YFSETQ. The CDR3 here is CVSSNLPDAGSQGSSPLHF. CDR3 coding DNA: TGCGTCAGCAGCAATTTACCGGACGCCGGGAGTCAGGGGAGTTCACCCCTCCACTTT.

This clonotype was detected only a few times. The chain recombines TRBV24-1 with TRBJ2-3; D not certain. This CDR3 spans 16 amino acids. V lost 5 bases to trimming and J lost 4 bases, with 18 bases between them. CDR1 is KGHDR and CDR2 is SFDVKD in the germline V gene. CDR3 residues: CATSGLGKGGADTQYF. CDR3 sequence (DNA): TGTGCCACCAGTGGCCTAGGGAAGGGTGGTGCAGATACGCAGTATTTT.

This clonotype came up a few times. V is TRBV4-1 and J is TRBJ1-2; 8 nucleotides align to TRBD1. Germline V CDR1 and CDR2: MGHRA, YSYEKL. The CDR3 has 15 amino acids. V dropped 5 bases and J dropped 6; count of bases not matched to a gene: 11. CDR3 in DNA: TGCGCCAGCAGCACCCGGACAGGGATAAACGATGGCTACACCTTC. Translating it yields CASSTRTGINDGYTF.

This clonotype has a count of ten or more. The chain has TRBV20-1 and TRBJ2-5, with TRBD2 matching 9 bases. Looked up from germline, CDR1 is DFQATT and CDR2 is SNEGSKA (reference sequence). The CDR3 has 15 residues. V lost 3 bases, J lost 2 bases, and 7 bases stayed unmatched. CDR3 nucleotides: TGCAGTGCTAGCCCCCCTCTAGCGGGGCAAGAGACCCAGTACTTC. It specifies CSASPPLAGQETQYF.

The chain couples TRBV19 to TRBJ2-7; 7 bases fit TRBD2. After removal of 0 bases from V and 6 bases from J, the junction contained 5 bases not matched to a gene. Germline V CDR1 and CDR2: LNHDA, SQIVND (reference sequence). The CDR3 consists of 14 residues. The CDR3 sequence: CASSIERENREQYF. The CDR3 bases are TGTGCCAGTAGTATAGAGCGGGAGAATCGCGAGCAGTACTTC.

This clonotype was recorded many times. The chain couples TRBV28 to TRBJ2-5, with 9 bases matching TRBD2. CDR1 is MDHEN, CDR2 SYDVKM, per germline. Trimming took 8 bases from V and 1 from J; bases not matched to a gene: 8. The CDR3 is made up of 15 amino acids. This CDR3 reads CASAPTSGFQETQYF. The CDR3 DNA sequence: TGTGCCAGCGCCCCCACTAGCGGGTTCCAAGAGACCCAGTACTTC.

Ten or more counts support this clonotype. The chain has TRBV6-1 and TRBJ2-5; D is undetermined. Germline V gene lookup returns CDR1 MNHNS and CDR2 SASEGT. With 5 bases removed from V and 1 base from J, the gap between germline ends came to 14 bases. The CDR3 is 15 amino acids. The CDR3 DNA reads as TGTGCCAGCAGTTACGGGCAGTCCCTCCAAGAGACCCAGTACTTC. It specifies CASSYGQSLQETQYF.

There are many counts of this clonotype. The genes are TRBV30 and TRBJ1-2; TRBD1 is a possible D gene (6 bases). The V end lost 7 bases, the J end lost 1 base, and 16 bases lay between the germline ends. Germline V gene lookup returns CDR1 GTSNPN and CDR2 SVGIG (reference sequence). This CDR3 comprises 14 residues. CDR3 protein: CASSVKGGNYGYTF. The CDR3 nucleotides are TGTGCCTCCTCAGTGAAGGGGGGTAACTATGGCTACACCTTC.

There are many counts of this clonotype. CDR3 sequence: CASQAPGGTSYEQYF. The CDR3 DNA is TGTGCCAGCCAGGCCCCGGGCGGAACCTCCTACGAGCAGTACTTC. This chain links TRBV28 with TRBJ2-7, with unresolved D. CDR3 length equals 15 residues. Trimming shortened V by 8 bases and J by 0 bases, and 17 bases separated the two germline ends. Germline CDR1 MDHEN, CDR2 SYDVKM.

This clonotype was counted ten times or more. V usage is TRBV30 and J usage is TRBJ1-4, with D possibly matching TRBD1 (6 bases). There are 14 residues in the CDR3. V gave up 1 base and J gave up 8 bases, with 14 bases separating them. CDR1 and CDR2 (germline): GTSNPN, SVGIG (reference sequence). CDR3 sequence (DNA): TGTGCCTGGAGTGAACAGGGCATTCGAGAAAAACTGTTTTTT. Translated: CAWSEQGIREKLFF.

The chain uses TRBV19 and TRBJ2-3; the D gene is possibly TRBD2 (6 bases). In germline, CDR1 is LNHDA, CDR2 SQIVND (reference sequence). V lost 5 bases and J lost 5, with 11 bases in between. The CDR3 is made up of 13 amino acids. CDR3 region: CASSRDSRDTQYF. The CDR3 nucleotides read TGTGCCAGTAGTCGGGACTCGAGAGATACGCAGTATTTT.